Listed here is a single T cell receptor (beta chain). The data originate from a study of blood T cell repertoires in COVID-19. As for the study in general: Specimens from acute and convalescent COVID-19 originated in the United States, Italy and Spain. Sample material is recorded as cDNA or gDNA derived from T cells, B-cell-depleted T cells, or PBMCs.

The germline CDR1 and CDR2 sequences are LNHDA and SQIVND (reference sequence). V was trimmed by 8 bases and J by 5 bases, leaving 15 bases between them. This CDR3 has 13 amino acids. Authors' analysis steps: From reference gene primer amplification, estimates of nucleated cell counts were derived. Method: immunoSEQ multiplex PCR; TCRdb's copy keeps in-frame clones and lacks some. V and J calls and clone size are copied from that table; D and trimming were computed from the DNA. This sample yields tens of thousands of clones, of which roughly 90% are seen a single time; less than 3% belongs to the top ten.

This receptor was taken from a man aged 50-59 years with COVID-19, enrolled during active disease. Sequenced: peripheral blood. The V call is TRBV19, the J call TRBJ1-1, with D perhaps matching TRBD1 (6 bases). CDR3 amino acids: CASLVGGSTEAFF. In DNA form, the CDR3 reads TGTGCCAGTCTGGTAGGGGGTAGTACTGAAGCTTTCTTT.